Following are 20 T cell receptor beta chains from one sample sequenced in a study of vaccination and CD4 T cells after COVID-19. Scientists ran DNA taken from cultured CD4+ T cells through the Oncomine TCR Beta short-read assay for sequencing. Using the QIAamp micro DNA kit, genomic DNA was extracted from the CD4+ T cells that had been cultured. TCRdb processed the PCR reads anew with MiXCR; each CDR3 protein has one entry. Here the sample spans about 6,300 distinct CDR3 sequences, around 34% being singletons. Treatment defined: approximately nine-day PBMC culture with coronavirus spike peptide pools or control peptides (ViraFEST assay). CD4+ T cells of the unexposed donor were collected before the COVID-19 pandemic (2011-2018). The antigens of these receptors remain unknown. The sequencing sample was made of CD4+ T cells from blood, cultured in vitro. These receptors were collected from a human donor in good health.

The rearrangement joins TRBV28 to TRBJ1-4, with 9 bases aligning to TRBD1. Germline CDR1 MDHEN, CDR2 SYDVKM. V dropped 4 bases and J dropped 2; count of bases not matched to a gene: 8. The CDR3 loop spans 17 amino acids. The CDR3 coding sequence is TGTGCCAGCAGTTCACCGGGACAGGGCTGGACTAATGAAAAACTGTTTTTT. This sequence encodes CASSSPGQGWTNEKLFF.

This clonotype appeared a few times. The J gene is TRBJ2-1, the V gene TRBV10-3, with TRBD2 matching over 15 bases. Per germline, CDR1 ENHRY and CDR2 SYGVKD. V lost 2 bases to trimming and J lost 5 bases; unmatched junction nucleotides: 10. There are 19 residues in the CDR3. CDR3 in DNA: TGTGCCATCAGTGAGACCAGGACTAGCGGGAGGGCCTACCACAATGAGCAGTTCTTC. Translated, it gives CAISETRTSGRAYHNEQFF.

The chain uses TRBV7-2 and TRBJ2-3; D might be TRBD2 (5 bases). Germline lookup yields CDR1 SGHTA and CDR2 FQGNSA. This CDR3 comprises 15 residues. The V and J ends lost 5 bases and 6 bases respectively, with 18 bases between them. For the CDR3, the DNA is TGTGCCAGCAGCCCCGACCGGACTGCTCTGGATACGCAGTATTTT. Translating gives CASSPDRTALDTQYF. Filled out from reference TRBV7-2 and TRBJ2-3, the complete variable domain reads GAGVSQSPSNKVTEKGKDVELRCDPISGHTALYWYRQSLGQGLEFLIYFQGNSAPDKSGLPSDRFSAERTGGSVSTLTIQRTQQEDSAVYLCASSPDRTALDTQYFGPGTRLTVL.

The rearrangement joins TRBV7-2 to TRBJ2-5; the D gene is possibly TRBD1 (6 bases). The germline V gene has CDR1 SGHTA and CDR2 FQGNSA. This CDR3 contains 14 residues. Trimming pared 1 base from V and 2 bases from J, leaving 8 bases between. This chain's CDR3 is CASSLVQGQETQYF. The CDR3 nucleotides are TGTGCCAGCAGCTTAGTTCAGGGGCAAGAGACCCAGTACTTC. Based on the CDR3 plus reference TRBV7-2 and TRBJ2-5, the full variable domain is GAGVSQSPSNKVTEKGKDVELRCDPISGHTALYWYRQSLGQGLEFLIYFQGNSAPDKSGLPSDRFSAERTGGSVSTLTIQRTQQEDSAVYLCASSLVQGQETQYFGPGTRLLVL.

This clonotype was counted between two and nine times. This sequence joins TRBV5-1 and TRBJ1-6; D might be TRBD1 (6 bases). This CDR3 comprises 14 residues. Trimming pared 3 bases from V and 10 bases from J, leaving 14 bases between. The V gene's germline CDR1 is SGHRS and CDR2 YFSETQ. The CDR3: CASSSKTGPSPLHF. CDR3 DNA: TGCGCCAGCAGCTCTAAGACAGGTCCATCACCCCTCCACTTT.

The chain joins TRBV20-1 to TRBJ2-7; a weak D match, TRBD1 (6 bases). Germline assignment: CDR1 DFQATT and CDR2 SNEGSKA (reference sequence). The CDR3 totals 14 residues. Trimming took off 3 bases at V and 3 bases at J, with 15 bases between the two ends. The CDR3 protein is CSARAAGALYEQYF. The CDR3 bases are TGCAGTGCTAGGGCGGCAGGGGCTCTCTACGAGCAGTACTTC.

The chain uses TRBV29-1 and TRBJ2-7; 9 positions match TRBD1. The CDR3 loop spans 14 amino acids. J gave up 2 bases and V 7 bases, and 9 bases lay outside the gene matches. Germline assignment: CDR1 SQVTM and CDR2 ANQGSEA. In nucleotides, the CDR3 is TGCAGCGCCGAACGGACAGGGGCAACCTACGAGCAGTACTTC. It codes for CSAERTGATYEQYF.

The chain links TRBV29-1 to TRBJ1-2; TRBD1 aligns across 7 bases. After removal of 4 bases from V and 4 bases from J, the junction contained 6 bases not matched to a gene. CDR1 is SQVTM and CDR2 is ANQGSEA in the germline V gene. This CDR3 spans 13 amino acids. In DNA form, the CDR3 reads TGCAGCGTTGGGCAGACAGGGCTCTATGGCTACACCTTC. Protein: CSVGQTGLYGYTF.

This clonotype is large. This chain links TRBV7-2 with TRBJ2-7, with TRBD2 matching 9 bases. The V gene's germline CDR1 is SGHTA and CDR2 FQGNSA. The CDR3 loop spans 14 amino acids. Trimming took 1 base from V and 7 from J; bases not matched to a gene: 5. In nucleotides, the CDR3 is TGTGCCAGCAGCTTAGAACTAGCGGGTGGAGAGCAGTACTTC. Translated: CASSLELAGGEQYF.

The rearrangement joins TRBV19 to TRBJ2-7; D ambiguous. Germline CDR1 is LNHDA and CDR2 is SQIVND (reference sequence). Trimming left V 8 bases short and J 0 bases short, with 14 bases between. The CDR3 is 14 amino acids. The CDR3 protein is CASGKDPSSYEQYF. Written as DNA, the CDR3 is TGTGCCAGTGGGAAAGACCCGAGCTCCTACGAGCAGTACTTC.

The rearrangement links TRBV5-6 to TRBJ1-1; 8 nucleotides match TRBD1. Germline CDR1 SGHDT, CDR2 YYEEEE. There are 14 residues in the CDR3. The V gene end was trimmed by 0 bases and the J gene end by 5 bases; junction bases not matched to a gene: 3. The CDR3 DNA is TGTGCCAGCAGCTTGGCAGGGGGCATGACTGAAGCTTTCTTT. This gives the protein CASSLAGGMTEAFF.

The sample holds a few counts of this clonotype. The CDR3 bases are TGTGCCAGCAGTGACTGGGTGTCCGGGGCCAACGTCCTGACTTTC. Translated: CASSDWVSGANVLTF. This chain connects TRBV2 to TRBJ2-6; D is unresolved. The germline V gene encodes CDR1 SNHLY and CDR2 FYNNEI. V dropped 3 bases and J dropped 4 bases, with 10 bases sitting between them. This CDR3 has 15 amino acids. The full variable domain, completed using reference TRBV2 and TRBJ2-6, is EPEVTQTPSHQVTQMGQEVILRCVPISNHLYFYWYRQILGQKVEFLVSFYNNEISEKSEIFDDQFSVERPDGSNFTLKIRSTKLEDSAMYFCASSDWVSGANVLTFGAGSRLTVL.

By proportion, this clonotype is medium-sized. CDR3 amino acids: CAISGTPAGGRNGYTF. The CDR3 DNA follows: TGTGCCATCAGTGGGACTCCCGCAGGGGGCAGGAATGGCTACACCTTC. This chain connects TRBV10-3 to TRBJ1-2, with TRBD1 matching over 8 bases. Germline CDR1 ENHRY, CDR2 SYGVKD. V shed 4 bases, J shed 6 bases, and the junction held 13 bases outside the gene matches. The CDR3 length is 16 residues.

This clonotype came up a few times. The gene calls are TRBV7-8 and TRBJ2-7, with 12 bases aligning to TRBD2. This CDR3 is 15 amino acids long. V lost 5 bases, J lost 4 bases, and 6 bases stayed unmatched. The germline CDR1 and CDR2 sequences are SGHVS and FQNEAQ. CDR3 amino acids: CASSLRLAGVYEQYF. As DNA, the CDR3 is TGTGCCAGCAGCCTCAGACTAGCGGGAGTTTACGAGCAGTACTTC. Variable domain in full (rest from reference TRBV7-8 and TRBJ2-7): GAGVSQSPRYKVAKRGQDVALRCDPISGHVSLFWYQQALGQGPEFLTYFQNEAQLDKSGLPSDRFFAERPEGSVSTLKIQRTQQEDSAVYLCASSLRLAGVYEQYFGPGTRLTVT.

This clonotype was observed a handful of times. The gene calls are TRBV11-3 and TRBJ1-1; 11 nucleotides agree with TRBD1. The junction had 5 bases not matched to a gene; V was cut back by 5 bases and J by 3 bases. The germline V gene encodes CDR1 SGHNT and CDR2 YENEEA. CDR3 length equals 15 residues. CDR3 protein: CASSEGQGGDTEAFF. DNA for the CDR3: TGTGCCAGCAGCGAGGGACAGGGGGGCGACACTGAAGCTTTCTTT.

This clonotype appeared a few times. CDR3 sequence reads: CASSLPERASGSAYEQYF. CDR3 DNA: TGTGCCAGCAGTTTACCGGAACGGGCTAGCGGGAGCGCATACGAGCAGTACTTC. V gene TRBV28 combines with J gene TRBJ2-7; 10 nucleotides align to TRBD2. Germline V lookup: CDR1 MDHEN, CDR2 SYDVKM. With V trimmed by 2 bases and J by 4 bases, 14 bases remained unmatched. This CDR3 has 18 residues.

This sequence joins TRBV19 and TRBJ2-7, with TRBD1 identical over 9 bases. The CDR3 runs to 13 residues. The germline V gene encodes CDR1 LNHDA and CDR2 SQIVND (reference sequence). V gave up 5 bases and J gave up 5 bases; unmatched junction bases: 4. CDR3 DNA: TGTGCCAGTAGTCCTGGACAGGGGAACGAGCAGTACTTC. It specifies CASSPGQGNEQYF.

This sequence joins TRBV7-9 and TRBJ2-1; 12 bases are a match to TRBD2. This CDR3 spans 17 amino acids. Germline trimming cut 5 bases from V and 6 bases from J; bases unmatched to any gene: 11. The germline V gene encodes CDR1 SEHNR and CDR2 FQNEAQ (reference sequence). The CDR3 loop reads CASSPNLAGGRFNEQFF. The CDR3 region has the DNA TGTGCCAGCAGCCCCAACCTAGCGGGAGGGAGGTTCAATGAGCAGTTCTTC.

The chain uses TRBV12-3 or TRBV12-4 and TRBJ2-4; perhaps TRBD1 as D (6 bases). The CDR3 covers 13 residues. Trimming took off 4 bases at V and 6 bases at J, with 10 bases between the two ends. CDR3 sequence: CASSYGGTNIQYF. The CDR3 DNA reads as TGTGCCAGCAGTTATGGGGGCACAAACATTCAGTACTTC.

This clonotype was seen only a few times. The CDR3 reads CAISLGVGQPQHF. The CDR3 bases are TGTGCCATCAGCCTCGGGGTTGGGCAGCCCCAGCATTTT. The rearrangement joins TRBV10-3 to TRBJ1-5; D is unclear. CDR1 is ENHRY, CDR2 SYGVKD, per germline. V was cut by 6 bases and J by 7 bases, with 13 bases left in between. The CDR3 is 13 residues long.